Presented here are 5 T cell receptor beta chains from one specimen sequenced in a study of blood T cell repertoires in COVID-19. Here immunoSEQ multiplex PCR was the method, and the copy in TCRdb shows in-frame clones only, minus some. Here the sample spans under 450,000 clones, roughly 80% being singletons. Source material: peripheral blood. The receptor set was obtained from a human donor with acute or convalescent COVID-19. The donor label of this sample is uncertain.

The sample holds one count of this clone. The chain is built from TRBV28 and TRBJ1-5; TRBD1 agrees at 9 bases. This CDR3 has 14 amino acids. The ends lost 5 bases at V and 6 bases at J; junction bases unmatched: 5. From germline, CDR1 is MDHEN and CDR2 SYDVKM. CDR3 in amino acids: CASSTGGAGQPQHF. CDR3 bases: TGTGCCAGCAGTACAGGGGGCGCGGGTCAGCCCCAGCATTTT.

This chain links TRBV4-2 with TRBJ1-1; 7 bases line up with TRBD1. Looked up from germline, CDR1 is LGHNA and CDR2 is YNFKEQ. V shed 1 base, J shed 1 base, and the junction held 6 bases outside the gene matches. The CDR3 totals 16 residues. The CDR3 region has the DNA TGTGCCAGCAGCCAAGGAGGGGGGACAGAGAACACTGAAGCTTTCTTT. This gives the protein CASSQGGGTENTEAFF.

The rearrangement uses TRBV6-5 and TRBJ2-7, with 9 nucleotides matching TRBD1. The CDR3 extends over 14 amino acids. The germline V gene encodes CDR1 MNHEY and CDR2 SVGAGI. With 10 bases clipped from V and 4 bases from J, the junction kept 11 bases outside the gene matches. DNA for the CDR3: TGTGCCACGACTACCGGGACAGGGACGTACGAGCAGTACTTC. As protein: CATTTGTGTYEQYF.

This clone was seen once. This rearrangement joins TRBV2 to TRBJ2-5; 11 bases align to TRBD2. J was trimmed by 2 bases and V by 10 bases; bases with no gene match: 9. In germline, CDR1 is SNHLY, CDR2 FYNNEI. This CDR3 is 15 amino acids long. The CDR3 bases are TGTGCCACCCAGGTGGGACTAGCGGATCAAGAGACCCAGTACTTC. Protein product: CATQVGLADQETQYF.

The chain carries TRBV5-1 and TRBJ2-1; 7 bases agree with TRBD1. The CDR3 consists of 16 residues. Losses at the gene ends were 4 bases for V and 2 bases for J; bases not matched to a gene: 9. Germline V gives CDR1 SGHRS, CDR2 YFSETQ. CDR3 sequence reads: CASSPQTGSPYNEQFF. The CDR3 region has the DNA TGCGCCAGCAGCCCGCAGACAGGGTCCCCCTACAATGAGCAGTTCTTC.